What follows are 25 T cell receptor beta chains derived from one specimen sequenced in a study of response to subunit inactivated influenza vaccine. TCRdb fed the RT-PCR reads into MiXCR, producing one record per CDR3 protein. The table has 450,000 to 550,000 distinct CDR3 sequences, about 25% seen once; the top ten hold approximately 1.9%. The input for sequencing was CD4+ T cells sorted from PBMCs, taken roughly 5 days after vaccination. These receptors were taken from a man aged 50 or older who received an inactivated influenza vaccine.

This clonotype was observed a handful of times. CDR3 region: CASSTGGTNSPLHF. The CDR3 coding sequence is TGTGCCAGCAGCACGGGAGGGACGAATTCACCCCTCCACTTT. V usage is TRBV12-3 or TRBV12-4 and J usage is TRBJ1-6, with a possible D match to TRBD1 (5 bases). CDR3 length: 14 amino acids. The V and J ends lost 6 bases and 7 bases respectively, with 13 bases between them.

The chain combines TRBV6-9 with TRBJ1-1; D not certain. The CDR3 has 13 amino acids. Per germline, CDR1 MNHGY and CDR2 SVAAGI. Trimming shortened V by 6 bases and J by 6 bases, and 14 bases separated the two germline ends. The CDR3 coding sequence is TGTGCCAGCAGAGATGATGTGTCGGCTGAAGCTTTCTTT. This encodes CASRDDVSAEAFF.

This chain uses TRBV6-1 with TRBJ2-1, with 9 bases identical to TRBD2. After removal of 3 bases from V and 4 bases from J, the junction contained 1 base not matched to a gene. The CDR3 contains 14 residues. Germline lookup yields CDR1 MNHNS and CDR2 SASEGT. The CDR3 loop reads CASSESGRYNEQFF. CDR3 bases: TGTGCCAGCAGTGAGAGCGGGAGGTACAATGAGCAGTTCTTC.

The rearrangement uses TRBV28 and TRBJ2-1, with 10 bases matching TRBD2. The CDR3 sequence is 15 residues long. The germline V gene has CDR1 MDHEN and CDR2 SYDVKM. V dropped 5 bases and J dropped 7; count of bases not matched to a gene: 8. The CDR3 loop is CASSQSLAGVNEQFF. As DNA, the CDR3 is TGTGCCAGCAGTCAATCCCTAGCGGGAGTTAATGAGCAGTTCTTC.

This sequence joins TRBV28 and TRBJ1-2, with 7 bases lining up with TRBD1. Trimming removed 9 bases from V and 1 base from J; junction bases left unmatched: 5. The CDR3 extends over 13 amino acids. The germline V gene encodes CDR1 MDHEN and CDR2 SYDVKM. CDR3 nucleotide sequence: TGTGCCAGTTTGACAGGGCTTAACTATGGCTACACCTTC. Residues: CASLTGLNYGYTF.

In its sample, this clonotype was seen a few times. CDR3 residues: CASTHGPGQGDEQYF. CDR3 nucleotide sequence: TGTGCCAGCACTCATGGTCCGGGACAGGGCGACGAGCAGTACTTC. J is TRBJ2-7 and V is TRBV12-3 or TRBV12-4, with 9 bases identical to TRBD1. V was pared by 7 bases and J by 5 bases, with 12 bases of the junction left unmatched. The CDR3 contains 15 residues.

This sequence joins TRBV6-4 and TRBJ1-5, with 7 bases fitting TRBD1. Trimming at V came to 8 bases and at J to 5 bases, leaving 6 bases not matched to a gene. Germline values: CDR1 MRHNA, CDR2 SNTAGT. This CDR3 has 13 amino acids. For the CDR3, the DNA is TGTGCCAGCTCAGGGGGAAGAGATCAGCCCCAGCATTTT. Translated, it gives CASSGGRDQPQHF.

This CDR3 reads CASSGDPRGQPQHF. CDR3 bases: TGCGCCAGCAGTGGGGACCCGCGAGGGCAGCCCCAGCATTTT. This chain uses TRBV10-2 with TRBJ1-5; D is possibly TRBD1 (5 bases). The germline V and J ends were trimmed by 4 bases and 7 bases, with 14 bases remaining between them. Looked up from germline, CDR1 is WSHSY and CDR2 is SAAADI. This CDR3 has 14 amino acids.

V is TRBV5-1 and J is TRBJ1-1; D possibly corresponds to TRBD1 (5 bases). The germline CDR1 and CDR2 sequences are SGHRS and YFSETQ. Trimming took 2 bases from V and 0 from J, leaving 8 bases between them. There are 14 residues in the CDR3. The CDR3 nucleotides are TGCGCCAGCAGCTTCGGACAAGTGAACACTGAAGCTTTCTTT. Translated, it gives CASSFGQVNTEAFF.

V usage is TRBV6-2 or TRBV6-3 and J usage is TRBJ1-5; 7 bases fit TRBD1. The CDR3 consists of 13 residues. Per germline, CDR1 MNHEY and CDR2 SVGEGT. J lost 8 bases, V lost 6 bases, and 7 bases had no gene match. The CDR3 DNA reads TGTGCCAGCAGAGAGGACAGGTGGGAGCCCCAGCATTTT. Its translation: CASREDRWEPQHF.

The rearrangement joins TRBV20-1 to TRBJ1-5; perhaps TRBD1 as D (5 bases). CDR1 DFQATT and CDR2 SNEGSKA come from the germline V gene (reference sequence). The V end was cut by 0 bases, the J end by 3 bases, with 9 bases between. This CDR3 has 14 residues. The CDR3 DNA is TGCAGTGCTAGAGATCTAGGGGTCAATCAGCCCCAGCATTTT. The encoded protein is CSARDLGVNQPQHF.

This clonotype was counted between two and nine times. This sequence joins TRBV24-1 and TRBJ1-4; D may be TRBD1 (6 bases). Per the germline V gene, CDR1 is KGHDR and CDR2 is SFDVKD. The CDR3 is made up of 14 amino acids. Trimming pared 6 bases from V and 7 bases from J, leaving 14 bases between. In DNA form, the CDR3 reads TGTGCCACCAGTCCACAGGGAGATGGTGAAAAACTGTTTTTT. Amino acid sequence: CATSPQGDGEKLFF.

This chain joins TRBV21-1 and TRBJ2-1; the DNA was not compared with TRBD1, the D call given in the table. TRBV21-1 is reported as a pseudogene. The CDR3 is 15 amino acids. The CDR3 sequence: CASSQQGKPYNEQFF. The CDR3, as DNA: TGTGCCAGCAGCCAACAGGGGAAACCCTACAATGAGCAGTTCTTC.

The table lists this clonotype with a few counts. This chain uses TRBV10-3 with TRBJ2-1; 8 nucleotides line up with TRBD2. V gave up 9 bases and J gave up 5 bases; unmatched junction bases: 3. The CDR3 runs to 12 residues. The germline V gene encodes CDR1 ENHRY and CDR2 SYGVKD. CDR3 region: CAIWTSNNEQFF. The CDR3 DNA follows: TGTGCCATTTGGACTAGCAACAATGAGCAGTTCTTC.

This chain links TRBV7-2 with TRBJ1-5; D gene uncertain. This CDR3 is 15 amino acids long. V lost 1 base and J 6 bases, leaving 13 bases between the germline ends. CDR1 is SGHTA and CDR2 is FQGNSA in the germline V gene. The CDR3 DNA reads TGTGCCAGCAGCTTAGGTAGTTGGGCGAGTCAGCCCCAGCATTTT. It translates to CASSLGSWASQPQHF.

This clonotype has a count of ten or more. This chain links TRBV7-2 with TRBJ2-5; TRBD2 aligns across 8 bases. CDR1 and CDR2 from the germline V gene are SGHTA and FQGNSA. This CDR3 comprises 14 residues. J lost 5 bases, V lost 6 bases, and 8 bases had no gene match. In DNA, the CDR3 is TGTGCCAGCAGAGATGCGGGGGGAGGGGAGACCCAGTACTTC. It translates to CASRDAGGGETQYF. Variable domain in full (rest from reference TRBV7-2 and TRBJ2-5): GAGVSQSPSNKVTEKGKDVELRCDPISGHTALYWYRQSLGQGLEFLIYFQGNSAPDKSGLPSDRFSAERTGGSVSTLTIQRTQQEDSAVYLCASRDAGGGETQYFGPGTRLLVL.

The rearrangement links TRBV6-1 to TRBJ2-7; 11 bases match TRBD2. The J segment lost 3 bases and the V segment lost 2 bases, leaving 6 bases of the junction unmatched. Germline values: CDR1 MNHNS, CDR2 SASEGT. The CDR3 sequence is 16 residues long. The CDR3: CASSERGTSGNYEQYF. DNA of the CDR3: TGTGCCAGCAGTGAACGGGGGACTAGCGGCAACTACGAGCAGTACTTC.

This clonotype was counted between two and nine times. The chain couples TRBV7-9 to TRBJ2-1; possible D gene TRBD2, 5 bases. Trimming cost V 5 bases and J 7 bases, with 15 bases left between them. The CDR3 has 14 amino acids. Germline V gene sequence: CDR1 SEHNR, CDR2 FQNEAQ (reference sequence). The CDR3 nucleotides are TGTGCCAGCAGCCGAAGTGCTAGCAGGAATGAGCAGTTCTTC. It encodes CASSRSASRNEQFF.

The chain combines TRBV20-1 with TRBJ2-7, with 7 positions matching TRBD2. Germline-derived CDR1 and CDR2 are DFQATT and SNEGSKA (reference sequence). The CDR3 length is 14 residues. V dropped 5 bases and J dropped 0; count of bases not matched to a gene: 7. As DNA, the CDR3 is TGCAGTGCTCAAGGGACTACCGACTCCTACGAGCAGTACTTC. Its translation: CSAQGTTDSYEQYF.

The chain joins TRBV6-5 to TRBJ2-3, with 9 positions matching TRBD1. Germline V gene lookup returns CDR1 MNHEY and CDR2 SVGAGI. Trimming removed 4 bases from V and 4 bases from J; junction bases left unmatched: 6. This CDR3 has 15 residues. CDR3 nucleotide sequence: TGTGCCAGCAGTTCAGGGGGACAGGGCGCAGATACGCAGTATTTT. Translation gives CASSSGGQGADTQYF.

The chain has TRBV2 and TRBJ2-5; 9 bases agree with TRBD2. The CDR3 is 15 amino acids. Germline V gives CDR1 SNHLY, CDR2 FYNNEI. V trimming: 4 bases; J trimming: 4 bases; junction bases outside the gene matches: 7. The CDR3 reads CASSGRGGAGETQYF. CDR3 sequence (DNA): TGTGCCAGCAGTGGTCGCGGGGGGGCAGGAGAGACCCAGTACTTC.

This rearrangement joins TRBV5-1 to TRBJ2-1; D not certain. Trimming took 0 bases from V and 10 from J, leaving 11 bases between them. This CDR3 is built from 13 residues. The germline V gene encodes CDR1 SGHRS and CDR2 YFSETQ. DNA for the CDR3: TGCGCCAGCAGCTTGGCAGAAGTTACAGAGCAGTTCTTC. It encodes CASSLAEVTEQFF.

The rearrangement links TRBV5-5 to TRBJ2-3; 7 bases fit TRBD2. V shed 1 base, J shed 4 bases, and the junction held 9 bases outside the gene matches. The CDR3 spans 16 residues. Germline V gene lookup returns CDR1 SGHKS and CDR2 YYEKEE (reference sequence). The CDR3 region is CASSLFLAERADTQYF. The CDR3 DNA reads as TGTGCCAGCAGCTTGTTCCTAGCGGAAAGGGCAGATACGCAGTATTTT.

In its sample, this clonotype was seen many times. V and J are TRBV27 and TRBJ1-2, with D uncertain. Trimming pared 8 bases from V and 4 bases from J, leaving 5 bases between. Germline V lookup: CDR1 MNHEY, CDR2 SMNVEV (reference sequence). There are 10 residues in the CDR3. The CDR3 is CASSGYGYTF. The CDR3 nucleotides are TGTGCCAGCTCCGGCTATGGCTACACCTTC.

This sequence joins TRBV5-1 and TRBJ2-1, with D maybe TRBD2 (7 bases). V lost 1 base to trimming and J lost 0 bases, with 14 bases between them. There are 17 residues in the CDR3. The V gene's germline CDR1 is SGHRS and CDR2 YFSETQ. The CDR3 loop is CASSLKGGVLSYNEQFF. CDR3 nucleotides: TGCGCCAGCAGCTTGAAGGGGGGGGTTCTCTCCTACAATGAGCAGTTCTTC.